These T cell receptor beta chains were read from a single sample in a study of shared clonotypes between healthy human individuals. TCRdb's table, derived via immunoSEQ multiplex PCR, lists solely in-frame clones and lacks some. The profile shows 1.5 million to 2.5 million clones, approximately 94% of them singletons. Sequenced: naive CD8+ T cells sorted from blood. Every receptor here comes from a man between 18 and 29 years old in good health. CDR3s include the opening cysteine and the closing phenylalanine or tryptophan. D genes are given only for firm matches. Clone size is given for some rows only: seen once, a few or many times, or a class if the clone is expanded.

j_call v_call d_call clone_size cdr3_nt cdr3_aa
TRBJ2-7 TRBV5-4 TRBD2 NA TGTGCCAGCAGCCTAACCGGACTAGCGGAACTAGGCATCACCTACGAGCAGTACTTC CASSLTGLAELGITYEQYF
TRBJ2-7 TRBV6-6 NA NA TGTGCCAGCAGTTACTCAGGAGAATACGAGCAGTACTTC CASSYSGEYEQYF
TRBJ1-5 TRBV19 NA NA TGTGCCAGTAGTATGGGGGAAAATCAGCCCCAGCATTTT CASSMGENQPQHF
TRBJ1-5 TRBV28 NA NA TGTGCCAGCAGCCGATTAAAGGCGGCATATGGGAGCAATCAGCCCCAGCATTTT CASSRLKAAYGSNQPQHF
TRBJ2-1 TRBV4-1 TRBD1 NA TGCGCCAGCAGCCCTACCGGGACAGGATGGAATGAGCAGTTCTTC CASSPTGTGWNEQFF
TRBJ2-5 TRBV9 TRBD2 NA TGTGCCAGCAGCGTCGTGGCGGGGGGACTCCAAGAGACCCAGTACTTC CASSVVAGGLQETQYF
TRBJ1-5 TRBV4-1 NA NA TGCGCCAGCAGCCAAGATCCAGGGGATCAGCCCCAGCATTTT CASSQDPGDQPQHF
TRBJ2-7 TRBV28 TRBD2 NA TGTGCCAGCAGTTTAGGTTTGGGAGGGCCGATCGAGCAGTACTTC CASSLGLGGPIEQYF
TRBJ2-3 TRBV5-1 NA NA TGCGCCAGCAGCCCGACTGGGGGGTACCCAGATACGCAGTATTTT CASSPTGGYPDTQYF
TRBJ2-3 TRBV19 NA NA TGTGCCAGTAGTATTGGGGGGGGCGCCACAGATACGCAGTATTTT CASSIGGGATDTQYF
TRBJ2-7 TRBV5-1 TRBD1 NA TGCGCCAGCAGCCGCGTGACAGGGGGCGAGTACGAGCAGTACTTC CASSRVTGGEYEQYF
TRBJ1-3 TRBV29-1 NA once TGCAGCGGAGGGGGCTCTGGAAACACCATATATTTT CSGGGSGNTIYF
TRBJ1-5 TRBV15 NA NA TGTGCCACCAGCAGAGACAGGGGCAGCAATCAGCCCCAGCATTTT CATSRDRGSNQPQHF
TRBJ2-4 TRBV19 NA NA TGTGCCAGTAGTATAGATCTTGGGTCCTTTTGGTACTTC CASSIDLGSFWYF
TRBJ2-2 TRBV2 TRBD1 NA TGTGCCAGCACGACAGGGGAGGACGGGGAGCTGTTTTTT CASTTGEDGELFF
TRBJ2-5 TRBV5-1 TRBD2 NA TGCGCCAGCAGCTCTAGCGGGGGGGCCGGAGAGACCCAGTACTTC CASSSSGGAGETQYF
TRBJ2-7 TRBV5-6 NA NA TGTGCCAGCAGCTTGGCGTTGAGTATCGAGCAGTACTTC CASSLALSIEQYF
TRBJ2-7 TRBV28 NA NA TGTGCCAGCAGTTTCGCACGTGGGGGTAAAGACGAGCAGTACTTC CASSFARGGKDEQYF
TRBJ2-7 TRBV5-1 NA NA TGCGCCAGCAGCCGGGACGTTTACTCCTACGAGCAGTACTTC CASSRDVYSYEQYF
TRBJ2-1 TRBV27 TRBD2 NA TGTGCCAGCAGTTCTTCTAGCGGGGGGGCCGTTGAGCAGTTCTTC CASSSSSGGAVEQFF
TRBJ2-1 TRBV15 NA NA TGTGCCACCAGCAGAGAGTGGACTGAGGCCAATGAGCAGTTCTTC CATSREWTEANEQFF
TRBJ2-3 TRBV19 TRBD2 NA TGTGCCAGTAGTATCCTAGGACTAGCGGGAGGCGAGAGCACAGATACGCAGTATTTT CASSILGLAGGESTDTQYF
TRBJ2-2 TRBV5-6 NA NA TGTGCCAGCAGCTCGAGGTGGGACACCTACACCGGGGAGCTGTTTTTT CASSSRWDTYTGELFF
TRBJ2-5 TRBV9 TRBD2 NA TGTGCCAGCAACCCTAGCGGGAACCAGGGGGAGACCCAGTACTTC CASNPSGNQGETQYF
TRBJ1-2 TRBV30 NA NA TGTGCCTCCCAGGCGGCCACTAACTATGGCTACACCTTC CASQAATNYGYTF
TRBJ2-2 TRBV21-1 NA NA TGCGTCACCGGGGAGCTGTTTTTT CVTGELFF
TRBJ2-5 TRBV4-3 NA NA TGCGCCAGCAGCCAAGAGGCACAGGGAGGAGAGACCCAGTACTTC CASSQEAQGGETQYF
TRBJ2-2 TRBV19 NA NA TGTGCCAGTAGTCCCCTAGTCTGGCAGGAGAACACCGGGGAGCTGTTTTTT CASSPLVWQENTGELFF
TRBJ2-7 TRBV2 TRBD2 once TGTGCCAGCAAATCCGGGGACTACTACGAGCAGTACTTC CASKSGDYYEQYF
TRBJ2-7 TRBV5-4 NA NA TGTGCCAGCAGCTTGATGGGGGCTACCTCGAGCGAGCAGTACTTC CASSLMGATSSEQYF
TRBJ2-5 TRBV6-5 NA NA TGTGCCAGCAGTTATTTCAACAGGGCAGAGACCCAGTACTTC CASSYFNRAETQYF
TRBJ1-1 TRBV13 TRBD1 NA TGTGCCAGTTCTGACCGGGACAGGGGACCTGAAGCTTTCTTT CASSDRDRGPEAFF
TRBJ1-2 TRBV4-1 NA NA TGCGCCAGCAGCCAAGAGGGCGTGGGGTATTCGTATGGCTACACCTTC CASSQEGVGYSYGYTF
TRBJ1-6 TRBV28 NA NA TGTGCCAGCAGTTTACCCCCGCACATGGGTAATTCACCCCTCCACTTT CASSLPPHMGNSPLHF
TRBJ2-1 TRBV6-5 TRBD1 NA TGTGCCAGCAGTGAGGACAGGGGGGAGGATGAGCAGTTCTTC CASSEDRGEDEQFF
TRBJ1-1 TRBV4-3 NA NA TGCGCCAGCAGCCAAGCCCTCGGAGAGGGGCCAGGAAAAGAAGCTTTCTTT CASSQALGEGPGKEAFF
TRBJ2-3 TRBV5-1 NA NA TGCGCCAGCAGCCTCTTTAGCACAGATACGCAGTATTTT CASSLFSTDTQYF
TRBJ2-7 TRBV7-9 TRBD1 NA TGTGCCAGCAGCCCCAATGGGCAACCGAGGACAGGGTCCCCTTACGAGCAGTACTTC CASSPNGQPRTGSPYEQYF
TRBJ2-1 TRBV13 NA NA TGTGCCAGCAGCTTATTAGGCAATGAGCAGTTCTTC CASSLLGNEQFF
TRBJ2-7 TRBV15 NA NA TGTGCCACCAGCCCCTCCCGAGGGGGGGCGTACGAGCAGTACTTC CATSPSRGGAYEQYF
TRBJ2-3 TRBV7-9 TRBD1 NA TGTGCCAGCAGCCTTCAGGGGGCTTGGAACACAGATACGCAGTATTTT CASSLQGAWNTDTQYF
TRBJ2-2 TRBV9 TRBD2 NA TGTGCCAGCAGCGTCGGGACTAGCGGGGTTGGGAACACCGGGGAGCTGTTTTTT CASSVGTSGVGNTGELFF
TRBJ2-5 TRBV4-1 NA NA TGCGCCAGCAGCCCGATATCCACCGGGGAGACCCAGTACTTC CASSPISTGETQYF
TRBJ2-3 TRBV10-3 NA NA TGTGCCGCGACGGACCCCGCCCAGGGGACAGATACGCAGTATTTT CAATDPAQGTDTQYF